Presented here are 5 T cell receptor beta chains from one specimen sequenced in a study of PD-L1 blockade in urothelial cancer. The method was immunoSEQ multiplex PCR; TCRdb's version includes in-frame clones alone and lacks a portion of them. The sample consists of under 40,000 clones, about four fifths of them appearing once. Source: PBMCs, taken around atezolizumab (anti-PD-L1) treatment. The receptors come from a man in his 70s with urothelial cancer.

The V and J genes are TRBV19 and TRBJ1-2; perhaps TRBD1 as D (6 bases). The V end was cut by 5 bases, the J end by 7 bases, with 17 bases between. Germline V lookup: CDR1 LNHDA, CDR2 SQIVND (reference sequence). The CDR3 covers 14 residues. CDR3 residues: CASSETGPLGGYTF. The CDR3 coding sequence is TGTGCCAGTAGTGAGACAGGACCATTGGGTGGCTACACCTTC.

The V call is TRBV6-1, the J call TRBJ2-5; 8 nucleotides agree with TRBD1. V gave up 0 bases and J gave up 1 base; unmatched junction bases: 7. Germline V gene data show CDR1 as MNHNS and CDR2 as SASEGT. The CDR3 consists of 17 residues. CDR3 region: CASSEASGTGLQETQYF. In nucleotides, the CDR3 is TGTGCCAGCAGTGAAGCTTCGGGGACAGGCCTCCAAGAGACCCAGTACTTC.

This clone came up a few times. This chain connects TRBV27 to TRBJ1-1, with D tentatively TRBD1 (5 bases). This CDR3 comprises 15 residues. CDR1 and CDR2 (germline): MNHEY, SMNVEV (reference sequence). V lost 4 bases and J lost 1, with 13 bases in between. CDR3 region: CASSSPGGTNTEAFF. CDR3 DNA sequence: TGTGCCAGCAGTTCCCCTGGAGGGACGAACACTGAAGCTTTCTTT.

The chain links TRBV5-4 to TRBJ2-7; maybe TRBD2 (5 bases). Looked up from germline, CDR1 is SGHNT and CDR2 is YYREEE (reference sequence). CDR3 size: 16 residues. V lost 3 bases and J lost 7, with 23 bases in between. CDR3 sequence: CASSSEEQRVTGEQYF. In nucleotides, the CDR3 is TGTGCCAGCAGCTCAGAGGAACAGAGGGTCACGGGGGAGCAGTACTTC.

The J gene is TRBJ2-3, the V gene TRBV6-6; 7 bases map to TRBD2. J gave up 1 base and V 3 bases, and 4 bases lay outside the gene matches. The length of the CDR3 is 15 residues. CDR1 and CDR2 from the germline V gene are MNHNY and SVGAGI (reference sequence). The DNA of the CDR3 is TGTGCCAGCAGTTATCCGGGAGGCGGCACAGATACGCAGTATTTT. Amino acid sequence: CASSYPGGGTDTQYF.